The T cell receptor (beta chain) described here comes from a study of Ad26.COV2.S vaccination and SARS-CoV-2 variants. Turning to the study itself: Dosing was one shot or two shots 56 days apart.

Sequenced by immunoSEQ multiplex PCR; TCRdb stores in-frame clones only, minus some. Altogether 350,000 to 450,000 clones are present, about nine tenths being singletons, with the ten largest covering under 2%. V was clipped by 3 bases and J by 6 bases; unmatched bases: 7. The CDR3 is made up of 15 amino acids. Germline loops: CDR1 SGHAT, CDR2 FQNNGV. Treatment reported: about 20 received Ad26.COV2.S at low or high dose, single or two shots; roughly five received placebo; per-sample allocation not given. At day 63 after the first vaccine or placebo injection, samples were drawn. Its platform was an Ad26 vector, and its expressed antigen was Wuhan-strain SARS-CoV-2 spike.

The sequences come from peripheral blood, collected in a trial of Ad26.COV2.S vaccine versus placebo. The TCR comes from a person between 18 and 60 years old who received the Ad26.COV2.S COVID-19 vaccine or a placebo. The V and J genes are TRBV11-2 and TRBJ2-7, with 11 bases matching TRBD2. Written as DNA, the CDR3 is TGTGCCAGCAGCTTCTCTAGCGGGGGGTTAGGCGAGCAGTACTTC. This encodes CASSFSSGGLGEQYF.